This TCR beta chain was observed in a study of cytomegalovirus exposure and HLA in healthy donors. Separate from the roughly 710-subject first cohort, the 120-subject validation cohort was the one that the donors belonged to. The CDR3 has 13 residues. V lost 3 bases to trimming and J lost 4 bases, with 8 bases between them. Germline V gene lookup returns CDR1 LNHDA and CDR2 SQIVND (reference sequence). The repertoire was sequenced with immunoSEQ multiplex PCR; TCRdb's copy has only in-frame clones and lacks some. The table records some 170,000 clones, about 89% of them present only once. For this clone: The antigen remains unidentified.

Study findings and constraints: The study listed 150 to 200 cytomegalovirus-associated TCR beta chains.

Sequences were obtained from PBMCs. The chain is built from TRBV19 and TRBJ2-3, with D unresolved. This receptor was obtained from a man in his late teens or twenties in good health and CMV-seropositive. The CDR3: CASSIPGPDTQYF. The CDR3 DNA is TGTGCCAGTAGTATCCCGGGTCCAGATACGCAGTATTTT.